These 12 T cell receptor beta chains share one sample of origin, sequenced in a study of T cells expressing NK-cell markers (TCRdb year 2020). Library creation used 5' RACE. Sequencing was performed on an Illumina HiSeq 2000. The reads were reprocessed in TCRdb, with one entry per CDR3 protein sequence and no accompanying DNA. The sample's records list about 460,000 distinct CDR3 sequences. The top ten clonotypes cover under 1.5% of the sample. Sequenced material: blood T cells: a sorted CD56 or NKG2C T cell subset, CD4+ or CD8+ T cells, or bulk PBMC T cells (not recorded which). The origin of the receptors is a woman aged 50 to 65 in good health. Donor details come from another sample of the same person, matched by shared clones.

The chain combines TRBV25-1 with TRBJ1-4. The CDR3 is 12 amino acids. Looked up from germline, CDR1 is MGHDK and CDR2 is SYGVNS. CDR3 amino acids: CASSESQEKLFF.

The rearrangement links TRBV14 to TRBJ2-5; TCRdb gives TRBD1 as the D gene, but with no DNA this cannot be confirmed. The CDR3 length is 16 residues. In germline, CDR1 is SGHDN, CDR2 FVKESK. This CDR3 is CASSQNAGGTQETQYF. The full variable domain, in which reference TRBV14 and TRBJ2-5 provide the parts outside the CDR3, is EAGVTQFPSHSVIEKGQTVTLRCDPISGHDNLYWYRRVMGKEIKFLLHFVKESKQDESGMPNNRFLAERTGGTYSTLKVQPAELEDSGVYFCASSQNAGGTQETQYFGPGTRLLVL.

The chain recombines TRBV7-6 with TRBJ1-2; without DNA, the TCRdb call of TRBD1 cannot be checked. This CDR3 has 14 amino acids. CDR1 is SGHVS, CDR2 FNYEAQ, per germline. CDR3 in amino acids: CASSQRDSRYGYTF. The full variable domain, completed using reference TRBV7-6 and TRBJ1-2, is GAGVSQSPRYKVTKRGQDVALRCDPISGHVSLYWYRQALGQGPEFLTYFNYEAQQDKSGLPNDRFSAERPEGSISTLTIQRTEQRDSAMYRCASSQRDSRYGYTFGSGTRLTVV.

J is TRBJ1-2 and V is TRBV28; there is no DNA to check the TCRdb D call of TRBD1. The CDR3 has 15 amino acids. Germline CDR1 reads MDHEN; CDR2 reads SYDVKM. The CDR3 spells CASSSGTGYIYGYTF.

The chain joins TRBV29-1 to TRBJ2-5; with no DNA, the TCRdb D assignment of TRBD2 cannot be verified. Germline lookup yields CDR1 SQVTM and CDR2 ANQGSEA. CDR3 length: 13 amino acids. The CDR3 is CSVERSGGETQYF. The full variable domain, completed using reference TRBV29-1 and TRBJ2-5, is SAVISQKPSRDICQRGTSLTIQCQVDSQVTMMFWYRQQPGQSLTLIATANQGSEATYESGFVIDKFPISRPNLTFSTLTVSNMSPEDSSIYLCSVERSGGETQYFGPGTRLLVL.

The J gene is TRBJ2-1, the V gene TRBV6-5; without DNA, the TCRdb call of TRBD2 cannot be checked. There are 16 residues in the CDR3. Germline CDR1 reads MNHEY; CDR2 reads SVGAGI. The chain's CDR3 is CASSIRLGGTYNEQFF.

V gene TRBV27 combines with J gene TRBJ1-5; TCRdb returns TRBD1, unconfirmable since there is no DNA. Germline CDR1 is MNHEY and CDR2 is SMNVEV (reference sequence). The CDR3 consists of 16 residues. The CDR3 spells CASSPSGQGNNQPQHF.

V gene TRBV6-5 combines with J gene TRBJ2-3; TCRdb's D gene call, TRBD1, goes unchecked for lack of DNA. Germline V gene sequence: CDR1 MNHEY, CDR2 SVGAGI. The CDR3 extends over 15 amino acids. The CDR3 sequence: CASSRGTASTDTQYF.

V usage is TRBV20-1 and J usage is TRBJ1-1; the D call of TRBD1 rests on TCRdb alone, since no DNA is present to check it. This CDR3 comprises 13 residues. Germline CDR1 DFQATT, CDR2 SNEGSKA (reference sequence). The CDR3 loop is CSASFGGGTEAFF.

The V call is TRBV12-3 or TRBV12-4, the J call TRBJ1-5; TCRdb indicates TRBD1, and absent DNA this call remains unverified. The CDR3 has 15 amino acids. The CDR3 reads CASSSGPSSNQPQHF.

CDR3 protein: CSARDAPGPAGNEQFF. V and J are TRBV20-1 and TRBJ2-1; the D gene TCRdb calls, TRBD1, cannot be checked with no DNA. CDR1 is DFQATT and CDR2 is SNEGSKA in the germline V gene (reference sequence). The CDR3 extends over 16 amino acids.

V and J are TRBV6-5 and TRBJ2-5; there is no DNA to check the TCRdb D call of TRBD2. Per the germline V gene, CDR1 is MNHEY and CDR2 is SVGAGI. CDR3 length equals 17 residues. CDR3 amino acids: CASSYGIGRRRGETQYF.